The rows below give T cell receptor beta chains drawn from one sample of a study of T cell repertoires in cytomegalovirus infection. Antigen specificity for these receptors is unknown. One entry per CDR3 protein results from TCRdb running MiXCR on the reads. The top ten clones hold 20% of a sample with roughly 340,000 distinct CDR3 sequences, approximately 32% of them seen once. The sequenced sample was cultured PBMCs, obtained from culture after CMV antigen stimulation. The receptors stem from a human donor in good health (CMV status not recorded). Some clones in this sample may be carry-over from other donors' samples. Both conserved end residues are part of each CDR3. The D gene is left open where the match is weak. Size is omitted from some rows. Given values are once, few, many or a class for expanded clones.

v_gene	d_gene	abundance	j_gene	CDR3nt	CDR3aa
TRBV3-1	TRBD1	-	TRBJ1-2	TGTGCCAGCAGCCAAGTCGACAGGGCGCCCGGTAGGAACACCTTC	CASSQVDRAPGRNTF
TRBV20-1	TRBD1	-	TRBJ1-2	TGCAGTGCGGACCCGGGACAGGGCTATGGCTACACCTTC	CSADPGQGYGYTF
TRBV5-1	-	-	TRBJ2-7	TGCGCCAGCAGCCACCAAGGGCAAGGCGGCGAGCAGTACTTC	CASSHQGQGGEQYF
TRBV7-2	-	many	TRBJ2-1	TGTGCCAGCAGCACATATTCCAATGAGCAGTTCTTC	CASSTYSNEQFF
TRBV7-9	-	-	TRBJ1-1	TGTGCCAGCAGCTTAGCTCTTGGCCGCTCGAACACTGAAGCTTTCTTT	CASSLALGRSNTEAFF
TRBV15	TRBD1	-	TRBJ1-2	TGTGCCACCAGCAGCCAACAGGGGGGAGATGGCTACACCTTC	CATSSQQGGDGYTF
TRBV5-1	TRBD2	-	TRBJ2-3	TGCGCCAGCAGCCGGACTAGCGGGGGGCTCGGAGATACGCAGTATTTT	CASSRTSGGLGDTQYF
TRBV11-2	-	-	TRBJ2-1	TGTGCCAGCAGCTTATTCAGGGGTCATGAGCAGTTCTTC	CASSLFRGHEQFF
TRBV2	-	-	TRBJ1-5	TGTGCCAGCGGAACCGGGACAAGCAATCAGCCCCAGCATTTT	CASGTGTSNQPQHF
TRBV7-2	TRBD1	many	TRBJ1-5	TGTGCCAGCAGTCTAGACAGGGGAGCCAATCAGCCCCAGCATTTT	CASSLDRGANQPQHF
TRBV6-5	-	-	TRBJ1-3	TGTGCCAGCAGTTACTCCCAACTCTTCTCTGGAAACACCATATATTTT	CASSYSQLFSGNTIYF
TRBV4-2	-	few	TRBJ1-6	TGTGCCAGCAGCCAAGATCGAAAGCTAGACCCCTATAATTCACCCCTCCACTTT	CASSQDRKLDPYNSPLHF
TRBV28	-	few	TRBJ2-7	TGTGCCAGCAGCCCAAGCTTGGAGCAGTACTTC	CASSPSLEQYF
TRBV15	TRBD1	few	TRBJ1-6	TGTGCCACCAGCAGAGATCCAGGGGGCGCGAGTTCACCCCTCCACTTT	CATSRDPGGASSPLHF
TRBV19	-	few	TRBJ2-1	TGTGCCAGTAGTAGGTACAGGGATAGGAATGAGCAGTTCTTC	CASSRYRDRNEQFF
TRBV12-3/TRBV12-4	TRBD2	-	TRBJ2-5	TGTGCCAGCAGTTTGAGTCGGCGGGGGAACCAGTACTTC	CASSLSRRGNQYF
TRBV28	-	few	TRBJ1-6	TGTGCCAGCAGTTTAGTGTCAGGGGATTCACCCCTCCACTTT	CASSLVSGDSPLHF
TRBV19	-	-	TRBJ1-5	TGTGCCAGTCAGACTGAGTACAATCAGCCCCAGCATTTT	CASQTEYNQPQHF
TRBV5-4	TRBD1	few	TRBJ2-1	TGTGCCAGCAGCTTGGCTGCTGGACAGGGCTACAATGAGCAGTTCTTC	CASSLAAGQGYNEQFF
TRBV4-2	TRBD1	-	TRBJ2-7	TGTGCCAGCAGCCGAGCTAAGACAGGGGGCTACGAGCAGTACTTC	CASSRAKTGGYEQYF
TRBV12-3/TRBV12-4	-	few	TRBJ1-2	TGTGCCAGCAGTTTAGCAGGACGGTCGAGCTATGGCTACACCTTC	CASSLAGRSSYGYTF
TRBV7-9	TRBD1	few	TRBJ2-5	TGTGCCAGCAGCTTAGGACAGGGGGAGAAGACCCAGTACTTC	CASSLGQGEKTQYF